This T cell receptor beta chain was profiled in a study of shared clonotypes between healthy human individuals. The wider study: The composition of the donors was two women and a few men aged 18 to 49. Overall study findings and caveats: Generally, estimated richness proved larger in naive subsets than it did in memory subsets. Relative to clonotypes present in all four donors, those not shared had lower generation probabilities.

CD45RO-negative, CCR7-selected cells formed the naive CD8 fraction, which excluded terminally differentiated effector memory CD45RA+ cells. Template for every sorted-subset replicate PCR totaled about 0.2 ug DNA, 25,000 to 35,000 T cell genomes. The method was immunoSEQ multiplex PCR; TCRdb's version includes in-frame clones alone and lacks a portion of them. The sample comprises approximately 2,000,000 clones, 90% to 95% of which are singletons, and approximately 1.6% rests with the top ten. This clone was detected only a few times. The antigen is not known. V was pared by 3 bases and J by 5 bases, with 20 bases between. The germline CDR1 and CDR2 sequences are SGDLS and YYNGEE. This CDR3 is 16 amino acids long.

Sequences were obtained from naive CD8+ T cells from PBMCs. This sequence was found in a man between 18 and 35 years old in good health. Some clones in this sample may be carry-over from other donors' samples. The chain employs TRBV9 and TRBJ1-1; perhaps TRBD1 as D (5 bases). The CDR3 DNA reads as TGTGCCAGCAGCGCGCAAAGGGACCATGGGGGGACTGAAGCTTTCTTT. Amino acid sequence: CASSAQRDHGGTEAFF.